Listed below are T cell receptor beta chains from one sample, sequenced in a study of T cell clonotyping in hematopoietic cell transplantation. TCRdb's table, derived via immunoSEQ multiplex PCR, lists solely in-frame clones and lacks some. This table holds some 30,000 clones, 92% found once. The sequencing used PBMCs, collected 100 days after allogeneic stem cell transplant. Receptor source: a female patient in her 50s who had an allogeneic stem cell transplant from a related donor, so the T cells may come from the graft donor. Some clones in this sample may be carry-over from other donors' samples. Both conserved end residues are part of each CDR3. Fields, in order: clone size, V gene, D gene, J gene, CDR3 DNA, CDR3 protein. The D gene is left open where the match is weak. Clone size is stated in some rows and not others, as once, few, many or a class when expanded.

size: -
V: TRBV11-1
D: -
J: TRBJ1-1
DNA: TGTGCCAGCAGCTATCTGGACGTGAACACTGAAGCTTTCTTT
CDR3: CASSYLDVNTEAFF

size: -
V: TRBV29-1
D: -
J: TRBJ1-3
DNA: TGCAGCGTTCTCCCGGATAACTCTGGAAACACCATATATTTT
CDR3: CSVLPDNSGNTIYF

size: -
V: TRBV28
D: -
J: TRBJ1-1
DNA: TGTGCCAGCAGTCCCCCTAGGGGCTCCACTGAAGCTTTCTTT
CDR3: CASSPPRGSTEAFF

size: -
V: TRBV29-1
D: TRBD1
J: TRBJ1-2
DNA: TGCAGCGCCATCGGACAGGCCGGCTATGGCTACACCTTC
CDR3: CSAIGQAGYGYTF

size: -
V: TRBV13
D: -
J: TRBJ2-3
DNA: TGTGCCAGCAGCTTAGGTAGGGACGGGGTTTCAGATACGCAGTATTTT
CDR3: CASSLGRDGVSDTQYF

size: -
V: TRBV19
D: -
J: TRBJ1-1
DNA: TGTGCCAGTAGTTCCCGGGACACCCCGAACACTGAAGCTTTCTTT
CDR3: CASSSRDTPNTEAFF

size: -
V: TRBV11-3
D: -
J: TRBJ1-1
DNA: TGTGCCAGCAGCTTCGGGTTGAACACTGAAGCTTTCTTT
CDR3: CASSFGLNTEAFF

size: -
V: TRBV7-8
D: -
J: TRBJ1-2
DNA: TGTGCCAGCAGCTTAGGGGGCCATGGCTACACCTTC
CDR3: CASSLGGHGYTF

size: once
V: TRBV6-5
D: -
J: TRBJ1-1
DNA: TGTGCCACCAGCCGGAACACTGAAGCTTTCTTT
CDR3: CATSRNTEAFF

size: -
V: TRBV18
D: -
J: TRBJ1-4
DNA: TGTGCCAGCTCACCAGACACTAATTGGGAAAAACTGTTTTTT
CDR3: CASSPDTNWEKLFF

size: -
V: TRBV19
D: -
J: TRBJ1-2
DNA: TGTGCCAGTAGTGATCGGTACGGCTACACCTTC
CDR3: CASSDRYGYTF

size: -
V: TRBV23-1
D: -
J: TRBJ1-5
DNA: TGCGCCAGCAGTCAACGTGGACCTCTAGCCAATCAGCCCCAGCATTTT
CDR3: CASSQRGPLANQPQHF

size: -
V: TRBV27
D: TRBD2
J: TRBJ2-2
DNA: TGTGCCAGCAGTTTATACGGGGGGGGCGGGGAGCTGTTTTTT
CDR3: CASSLYGGGGELFF

size: -
V: TRBV19
D: -
J: TRBJ2-2
DNA: TGTGCCAGTAGTCTCCGACAGTACACCGGGGAGCTGTTTTTT
CDR3: CASSLRQYTGELFF

size: -
V: TRBV2
D: TRBD1
J: TRBJ2-7
DNA: TGTGCCAGCAGATACGACAGGGGATCCTTCTACGAGCAGTACTTC
CDR3: CASRYDRGSFYEQYF

size: -
V: TRBV30
D: -
J: TRBJ2-2
DNA: TGTGCCTGGCGGGACTTTTACACCGGGGAGCTGTTTTTT
CDR3: CAWRDFYTGELFF

size: -
V: TRBV5-4
D: -
J: TRBJ2-5
DNA: TGTGCCAGCAGCTGGGGGGAAGAGACCCAGTACTTC
CDR3: CASSWGEETQYF

size: -
V: TRBV30
D: -
J: TRBJ1-5
DNA: TGTGCCTGGAGTGGACAGGTATTTCAGCCCCAGCATTTT
CDR3: CAWSGQVFQPQHF

size: -
V: TRBV7-8
D: TRBD1
J: TRBJ1-6
DNA: TGTGCCAGCAGCACCTACCGGGACAGGGGGCTTTCACCCCTCCACTTT
CDR3: CASSTYRDRGLSPLHF

size: -
V: TRBV27
D: TRBD1
J: TRBJ1-2
DNA: TGTGCCAGCAGTCCACGGACAGGGCAGGATGGGAGCTACACCTTC
CDR3: CASSPRTGQDGSYTF

size: -
V: TRBV6-5
D: -
J: TRBJ1-3
DNA: TGTGCCAGCAGTCCCGGAGGAAACTCTGGAAACACCATATATTTT
CDR3: CASSPGGNSGNTIYF

size: -
V: TRBV5-4
D: TRBD1
J: TRBJ2-1
DNA: TGTGCCAGCAGCTCGGACAGGGGGATCTACAATGAGCAGTTCTTC
CDR3: CASSSDRGIYNEQFF

size: -
V: TRBV6-4
D: -
J: TRBJ1-5
DNA: TGTGCCAGCACGGGCAGAAATAGCAATCAGCCCCAGCATTTT
CDR3: CASTGRNSNQPQHF

size: once
V: TRBV18
D: TRBD1
J: TRBJ1-2
DNA: TGTGCCAGCTCACCCTCTCGACAGGGAGATGGCTACACCTTC
CDR3: CASSPSRQGDGYTF

size: once
V: TRBV5-1
D: TRBD1
J: TRBJ2-3
DNA: TGCGCCAGCAGGACAGGGCGCACAGATACGCAGTATTTT
CDR3: CASRTGRTDTQYF

size: -
V: TRBV28
D: -
J: TRBJ2-3
DNA: TGTGCCAGCAGTTCTTCCTTATCTACAGATACGCAGTATTTT
CDR3: CASSSSLSTDTQYF

size: -
V: TRBV7-9
D: -
J: TRBJ2-1
DNA: TGTGCCAGCAGCCTGGGGCAGGTACAGCACAATGAGCAGTTCTTC
CDR3: CASSLGQVQHNEQFF

size: -
V: TRBV30
D: TRBD1
J: TRBJ1-5
DNA: TGTGCCTGGAGTGTATCAGGGGGCCCTCAGCCCCAGCATTTT
CDR3: CAWSVSGGPQPQHF

size: -
V: TRBV6-6
D: TRBD2
J: TRBJ2-3
DNA: TGTGCCAGCAGAACCTTTCAAGGACTAGCGGGGCCTACGCAGTATTTT
CDR3: CASRTFQGLAGPTQYF

size: once
V: TRBV2
D: TRBD1
J: TRBJ1-2
DNA: TGTGCCAGCAGGTGGACAGGGACAACCTATGGCTACACCTTC
CDR3: CASRWTGTTYGYTF

size: -
V: TRBV7-9
D: -
J: TRBJ1-2
DNA: TGTGCCAGCAGGCCAGGGGATGGCTATGGCTACACCTTC
CDR3: CASRPGDGYGYTF

size: -
V: TRBV7-7
D: TRBD1
J: TRBJ2-2
DNA: TGTGCCAGCAGCTACTTGACAGGGCCGAACACCGGGGAGCTGTTTTTT
CDR3: CASSYLTGPNTGELFF

size: -
V: TRBV9
D: -
J: TRBJ1-3
DNA: TGTGCCAGCAGCGCCCAGGCGTCTGGAAACACCATATATTTT
CDR3: CASSAQASGNTIYF

size: -
V: TRBV18
D: TRBD1
J: TRBJ2-7
DNA: TGTGCCAGCTCAGCAAGGGACTCCGGGACAGGCTACGAGCAGTACTTC
CDR3: CASSARDSGTGYEQYF

size: -
V: TRBV30
D: -
J: TRBJ2-1
DNA: TGTGCCTGGGGGGGGACACCCAATGAGCAGTTCTTC
CDR3: CAWGGTPNEQFF

size: -
V: TRBV10-3
D: -
J: TRBJ2-7
DNA: TGTGCCATCAGTGAGTCAGGGGAGCAGTACTTC
CDR3: CAISESGEQYF

size: -
V: TRBV4-3
D: -
J: TRBJ2-7
DNA: TGCGCCAGCAGCCAGCAGATGAGCTCCTACGAGCAGTACTTC
CDR3: CASSQQMSSYEQYF

size: -
V: TRBV6-1
D: TRBD1
J: TRBJ1-1
DNA: TGTGCCAGCAGTGAGTTAGGACAGGGTGGAACTGAAGCTTTCTTT
CDR3: CASSELGQGGTEAFF

size: -
V: TRBV5-4
D: TRBD1
J: TRBJ2-3
DNA: TGTGCCAGCAGCTTGGGCGGACAGGTGACCTTGAGGACAGATACGCAGTATTTT
CDR3: CASSLGGQVTLRTDTQYF

size: -
V: TRBV30
D: -
J: TRBJ1-4
DNA: TGTGCCTGGAGGATGGGTAAAAAACTGTTTTTT
CDR3: CAWRMGKKLFF

size: -
V: TRBV30
D: -
J: TRBJ1-3
DNA: TGTGCCTGGAGTGTGGACAGCCGCTCTGGAAACACCATATATTTT
CDR3: CAWSVDSRSGNTIYF

size: -
V: TRBV2
D: -
J: TRBJ1-1
DNA: TGTGCCTCCCGGAGGAACACTGAAGCTTTCTTT
CDR3: CASRRNTEAFF

size: -
V: TRBV6-5
D: -
J: TRBJ1-2
DNA: TGTGCCAGCAGTCAACTTTCGGGGTTCGACTATGGCTACACCTTC
CDR3: CASSQLSGFDYGYTF

size: -
V: TRBV10-3
D: -
J: TRBJ2-1
DNA: TGTGCCATCAGTGAGTCGAGAAGGGGCAATGAGCAGTTCTTC
CDR3: CAISESRRGNEQFF

size: -
V: TRBV2
D: -
J: TRBJ1-3
DNA: TGTGCCAGCGAGGGAAACACCATATATTTT
CDR3: CASEGNTIYF

size: -
V: TRBV5-1
D: -
J: TRBJ1-2
DNA: TGCGCCAGCAGCTTGGGGCAGCCTAACTATGGCTACACCTTC
CDR3: CASSLGQPNYGYTF

size: -
V: TRBV5-4
D: -
J: TRBJ1-1
DNA: TGTGCCAGCAGCTTGCCTTCAAGGACTGAAGCTTTCTTT
CDR3: CASSLPSRTEAFF

size: -
V: TRBV7-9
D: -
J: TRBJ1-6
DNA: TGTGCCAGCAGCGTTGACAGGAGTAATTCACCCCTCCACTTT
CDR3: CASSVDRSNSPLHF

size: -
V: TRBV2
D: TRBD1
J: TRBJ1-2
DNA: TGTGCCAGCAGTAAGGGACAGGGCCCGACGCCCGATGGCTACACCTTC
CDR3: CASSKGQGPTPDGYTF

size: -
V: TRBV10-1
D: -
J: TRBJ2-1
DNA: TGCGCCAGCAGTGAATCCGGGGAAAATGAGCAGTTCTTC
CDR3: CASSESGENEQFF

size: -
V: TRBV2
D: TRBD1
J: TRBJ1-1
DNA: TGTGCCAGCAGCCCCCGGGACAGGGTGAACACTGAAGCTTTCTTT
CDR3: CASSPRDRVNTEAFF

size: -
V: TRBV19
D: -
J: TRBJ2-3
DNA: TGTGCCAGTATGGGCGTCGCGAGGGGGACAGATACGCAGTATTTT
CDR3: CASMGVARGTDTQYF

size: -
V: TRBV6-6
D: TRBD1
J: TRBJ1-5
DNA: TGTGCCAGCAGGGGGACAGGGATCGATCAGCCCCAGCATTTT
CDR3: CASRGTGIDQPQHF

size: -
V: TRBV28
D: -
J: TRBJ2-7
DNA: TGTGCCAGCAGTGAAGGGGTCCACGAGCAGTACTTC
CDR3: CASSEGVHEQYF

size: -
V: TRBV6-5
D: -
J: TRBJ2-5
DNA: TGTGCCAGCACCACGGGGGTTGGAGAGACCCAGTACTTC
CDR3: CASTTGVGETQYF

size: -
V: TRBV19
D: -
J: TRBJ2-5
DNA: TGTGCCAGTAGTATAGGGTCCCAAGAGACCCAGTACTTC
CDR3: CASSIGSQETQYF